Below are 25 T cell receptor beta chains sequenced from a single sample in a study of neurological immune-mediated disorders. TCRdb re-called the 5' RACE reads through MiXCR, storing one row per CDR3 protein. The repertoire holds 95,000 to 150,000 distinct CDR3 sequences, with more than 2.5% as singletons. Sequencing was done on a sample of PBMCs. These TCRs come from a woman aged 30 to 39 with multiple sclerosis.

This clonotype was counted many times. The chain recombines TRBV20-1 with TRBJ2-1; 7 bases map to TRBD1. CDR1 is DFQATT and CDR2 is SNEGSKA in the germline V gene (reference sequence). There are 14 residues in the CDR3. Trimming cost V 5 bases and J 8 bases; bases outside gene matches: 12. The CDR3 here is CSAPARGNVDEQFF. CDR3 DNA sequence: TGCAGTGCTCCCGCCAGGGGGAACGTGGATGAGCAGTTCTTC.

This clonotype was seen at least ten times. CDR3: CASSLSGQEHNEQFF. CDR3 coding DNA: TGTGCCAGCAGTTTATCGGGACAGGAACACAATGAGCAGTTCTTC. The J gene is TRBJ2-1, the V gene TRBV6-5; 8 bases are shared with TRBD1. V shed 4 bases, J shed 5 bases, and the junction held 7 bases outside the gene matches. The CDR3 is made up of 15 amino acids. From germline, CDR1 is MNHEY and CDR2 SVGAGI.

This clonotype has a count of ten or more. The chain has TRBV2 and TRBJ2-2; the D gene could be TRBD1 or TRBD2 (7 bases each). In germline, CDR1 is SNHLY, CDR2 FYNNEI. Trimming shortened V by 3 bases and J by 0 bases, and 11 bases separated the two germline ends. The CDR3 sequence is 16 residues long. CDR3 in amino acids: CASSDPGGANTGELFF. The CDR3 DNA reads as TGTGCCAGCAGTGACCCAGGGGGGGCGAACACCGGGGAGCTGTTTTTT.

This clonotype has at least ten counts. Compared with germline, one end of the junction differs, possibly owing to a read error. The genes are TRBV5-1 and TRBJ1-2, with D hard to call. The CDR3 sequence is 10 residues long. The germline CDR1 and CDR2 sequences are SGHRS and YFSETQ. The CDR3 DNA reads as TGCGCCAGCAGCTTGGAAACCGGGTACTTC. Translation gives CASSLETGYF.

The table lists this clonotype with many counts. The V gene is TRBV5-1, the J gene TRBJ2-7; the match to TRBD2 covers 7 bases. J was trimmed by 2 bases and V by 3 bases; bases with no gene match: 5. Looked up from germline, CDR1 is SGHRS and CDR2 is YFSETQ. This CDR3 has 14 residues. CDR3 sequence: CASSWAGTTYEQYF. As DNA, the CDR3 is TGCGCCAGCAGCTGGGCCGGGACTACCTACGAGCAGTACTTC.

This clonotype was detected ten times or more. Here the CDR3 DNA reads TGTGCCATCAGTGATCTCTTGGGGGGGACAAAAGGCTACACCTTC. Its translation is CAISDLLGGTKGYTF. The J gene is TRBJ1-2, the V gene TRBV10-3; a weak D match, TRBD1 (6 bases). CDR3 size: 15 residues. CDR1 ENHRY and CDR2 SYGVKD come from the germline V gene. V was cut by 3 bases and J by 8 bases, with 19 bases left in between.

This clonotype came up many times. This rearrangement joins TRBV27 to TRBJ2-7; TRBD2 might be the D (5 bases). The V and J ends lost 2 bases and 1 base respectively, with 9 bases between them. The CDR3 is 14 residues long. Germline V lookup: CDR1 MNHEY, CDR2 SMNVEV (reference sequence). DNA for the CDR3: TGTGCCAGCAGTTTAAGAGGAGGTTCCTACGAGCAGTACTTC. As protein: CASSLRGGSYEQYF.

This clonotype was observed many times. The chain links TRBV24-1 to TRBJ2-5, with D hard to call. CDR3 length: 12 amino acids. In germline, CDR1 is KGHDR, CDR2 SFDVKD. Trimming shortened V by 4 bases and J by 3 bases, and 5 bases separated the two germline ends. The CDR3 sequence: CATSDEEETQYF. The CDR3 bases are TGTGCCACCAGTGACGAGGAAGAGACCCAGTACTTC.

This clonotype was found many times. The chain links TRBV4-3 to TRBJ2-2, with D possibly TRBD2 on 5 matching bases. This CDR3 is built from 16 residues. Looked up from germline, CDR1 is LGHNA and CDR2 is YSLEER. Trimming removed 0 bases at V and 4 bases at J, with 12 bases between. CDR3 sequence: CASSQDRLAPTGELFF. For the CDR3, the DNA is TGCGCCAGCAGCCAAGATCGGCTAGCCCCCACCGGGGAGCTGTTTTTT.

The sample holds many counts of this clonotype. The J gene is TRBJ1-1, the V gene TRBV5-1; TRBD1 is a possible D gene (6 bases). CDR3 length: 14 residues. Trimming stripped 4 bases from V and 1 base from J, with 11 bases between. Germline V lookup: CDR1 SGHRS, CDR2 YFSETQ. In DNA, the CDR3 is TGCGCCAGCAGCAACCCAGGGGCGAACACTGAAGCTTTCTTT. As protein: CASSNPGANTEAFF.

This clonotype was detected ten times or more. The chain recombines TRBV6-5 with TRBJ1-4; 7 bases align to TRBD1. Germline V gene data show CDR1 as MNHEY and CDR2 as SVGAGI. This CDR3 is 14 amino acids long. J lost 6 bases, V lost 6 bases, and 7 bases had no gene match. The CDR3 nucleotides read TGTGCCAGCAGGGCACAGGGGAGTGATGAAAAACTGTTTTTT. Amino acid sequence: CASRAQGSDEKLFF.

This clonotype has a count of ten or more. The chain links TRBV15 to TRBJ1-2; D remains unclear. V was pared by 0 bases and J by 7 bases, with 12 bases between. CDR3 length equals 14 residues. The V gene's germline CDR1 is LNHNV and CDR2 YYDKDF (reference sequence). This chain's CDR3 is CATSRDVQVGGYTF. CDR3 in DNA: TGTGCCACCAGCAGAGATGTGCAGGTTGGTGGCTACACCTTC.

This clonotype was detected a few times. This clone may be a read error of a much larger clone one base away. The chain links TRBV15 to TRBJ1-1; D is perhaps TRBD1 (6 bases). The CDR3 covers 15 residues. V lost 7 bases to trimming and J lost 4 bases, with 19 bases between them. Germline CDR1 and CDR2: LNHNV and YYDKDF (reference sequence). Here the CDR3 DNA reads TGTGCCACCATCCCACCGGGACGGGGGGCCACTGAAGCTTTCTTT. Encoded protein: CATIPPGRGATEAFF.

Here the CDR3 DNA reads TGTGCCAGCTCACCAGACTTTCAGGGCGGTTCACCCCTCCACTTT. Translating it yields CASSPDFQGGSPLHF. The genes are TRBV18 and TRBJ1-6; tentatively, D is TRBD1 (5 bases). In germline, CDR1 is KGHSH, CDR2 LQKENI. The CDR3 sequence is 15 residues long. V was cut by 2 bases and J by 9 bases, with 14 bases left in between.

Ten or more counts support this clonotype. The rearrangement joins TRBV20-1 to TRBJ2-5, with TRBD1 identical over 9 bases. The CDR3 is made up of 14 amino acids. Trimming removed 1 base from V and 4 bases from J; junction bases left unmatched: 4. CDR1 and CDR2 from the germline V gene are DFQATT and SNEGSKA (reference sequence). The CDR3, as DNA: TGCAGTGCTAGAGGAGGGACAGGGTTAGAGACCCAGTACTTC. Translation gives CSARGGTGLETQYF.

Ten or more counts support this clonotype. The chain joins TRBV25-1 to TRBJ1-1; 10 bases fit TRBD1. The trim removed 3 bases at V and 7 bases at J, leaving 8 bases unmatched. Germline assignment: CDR1 MGHDK and CDR2 SYGVNS. The CDR3 extends over 15 amino acids. The CDR3 nucleotides read TGTGCCAGCAGTGAGACAGGGGGCGCCAGGGGTGAAGCTTTCTTT. Translation: CASSETGGARGEAFF.

This clonotype appeared many times. The chain employs TRBV5-1 and TRBJ2-2; no clear D. This CDR3 is 14 amino acids long. Trimming pared 4 bases from V and 2 bases from J, leaving 9 bases between. The V gene's germline CDR1 is SGHRS and CDR2 YFSETQ. The DNA for the CDR3 is TGCGCCAGCAGCACCCCCAAAAACACCGGGGAGCTGTTTTTT. It is translated as CASSTPKNTGELFF.

In its sample, this clonotype was seen many times. This chain links TRBV10-3 with TRBJ2-2; either TRBD1 or TRBD2 may supply D (5 bases each). In germline, CDR1 is ENHRY, CDR2 SYGVKD. V was cut by 8 bases and J by 0 bases, with 16 bases left in between. The CDR3 has 16 amino acids. This CDR3 reads CAILPGKGSNTGELFF. The CDR3 DNA follows: TGTGCCATCCTGCCGGGGAAGGGGTCGAACACCGGGGAGCTGTTTTTT.

This clonotype came up many times. The rearrangement links TRBV20-1 to TRBJ1-2; the match to TRBD1 covers 9 bases. Losses at the gene ends were 6 bases for V and 8 bases for J; bases not matched to a gene: 16. The CDR3 runs 15 residues. The germline V gene has CDR1 DFQATT and CDR2 SNEGSKA (reference sequence). DNA for the CDR3: TGCAGTGCGACATACAGGGGGCTAAGACTTTGGGGCTACACCTTC. Protein sequence: CSATYRGLRLWGYTF.

In this sample, this clonotype turned up many times. The CDR3 sequence is CSARPGTSGSTDTQYF. The CDR3 DNA sequence: TGCAGTGCTAGACCCGGGACTAGCGGTTCCACAGATACGCAGTATTTT. This sequence joins TRBV20-1 and TRBJ2-3; 11 bases align to TRBD2. The CDR3 loop spans 16 amino acids. The ends lost 2 bases at V and 2 bases at J; junction bases unmatched: 6. CDR1 DFQATT and CDR2 SNEGSKA come from the germline V gene (reference sequence).

This clonotype was recorded at least ten times. The genes are TRBV5-1 and TRBJ2-1, with TRBD2 identical over 12 bases. The V gene end was trimmed by 3 bases and the J gene end by 7 bases; junction bases not matched to a gene: 14. This CDR3 is 18 amino acids long. Germline lookup yields CDR1 SGHRS and CDR2 YFSETQ. CDR3 bases: TGCGCCAGCAGCTCCTGGCTAGCGGGAGGGCCTGGGGGGAATGAGCAGTTCTTC. Its protein product is CASSSWLAGGPGGNEQFF.

On this clonotype: A read error may explain this, as a much larger clone is one base away. This chain links TRBV3-1 with TRBJ2-7; D is possibly TRBD1 (5 bases). Germline CDR1 reads LGHDT; CDR2 reads YNNKEL (reference sequence). The CDR3 consists of 16 residues. The V end was cut by 0 bases, the J end by 2 bases, with 14 bases between. CDR3 DNA sequence: TGTGCCAGCAGCCAAGAGGGGCCCATACCGCCCTACGAGCAGTACTTC. It specifies CASSQEGPIPPYEQYF.

In its sample, this clonotype was seen many times. In DNA form, the CDR3 reads TGTGCCAGCAGGGCGACAGGGGCGAACACCGGGGAGCTGTTTTTT. It codes for CASRATGANTGELFF. The chain uses TRBV5-6 and TRBJ2-2; 8 bases align to TRBD1. The CDR3 extends over 15 amino acids. The V and J ends lost 5 bases and 0 bases, in that order; junction bases with no gene match: 3. Germline CDR1 and CDR2: SGHDT and YYEEEE. Filled out from reference TRBV5-6 and TRBJ2-2, the complete variable domain reads DAGVTQSPTHLIKTRGQQVTLRCSPKSGHDTVSWYQQALGQGPQFIFQYYEEEERQRGNFPDRFSGHQFPNYSSELNVNALLLGDSALYLCASRATGANTGELFFGEGSRLTVL.

This clonotype was observed many times. The rearrangement joins TRBV5-1 to TRBJ2-5; D remains unclear. The germline V gene has CDR1 SGHRS and CDR2 YFSETQ. There are 13 residues in the CDR3. The germline V and J ends were trimmed by 0 bases and 3 bases, with 6 bases remaining between them. CDR3 nucleotides: TGCGCCAGCAGCTTGGACAGAAAAGAGACCCAGTACTTC. Translation gives CASSLDRKETQYF.

The chain couples TRBV11-3 to TRBJ2-1, with 10 bases fitting TRBD2. The CDR3 covers 16 residues. The trim removed 4 bases at V and 0 bases at J, leaving 3 bases unmatched. Germline V gene sequence: CDR1 SGHNT, CDR2 YENEEA. The CDR3 nucleotides are TGTGCCAGCAGCTCTAGCGGGGGCCGCTCCTACAATGAGCAGTTCTTC. It translates to CASSSSGGRSYNEQFF.